Listed below are T cell receptor beta chains from one sample, sequenced in a study of shared clonotypes between healthy human individuals. TCRdb keeps only in-frame clones here, not all; method: immunoSEQ multiplex PCR. Of about half a million clones listed, about 74% are singletons. Sequences were obtained from PBMCs. The source is a woman aged 40-49 years in good health. Some clones in this sample may be carry-over from other donors' samples. CDR3s include the opening cysteine and the closing phenylalanine or tryptophan.

v_call,cdr3_aa
TRBV7-6,CASSLVGASTDTQYF
TRBV5-4,CASSRDLTSSYEQYF
TRBV25-1,CASSETSGTPSYEQYF
TRBV10-2,CASSEVLAGAREQYF
TRBV7-9,CASSEVDRAAFF
TRBV30,CAWSDLFQPQHF
TRBV18,CASSIGHSNQPQHF
TRBV5-1,CASSDRVGTDTQYF
TRBV28,CASSFPAGRAYNEQFF
TRBV19,CASSRGLAGPQETQYF
TRBV19,CASSITGTGYQPQHF
TRBV5-1,CASSLGLAGMAFQETQYF
TRBV13,CASSLVRKNGAFF
TRBV30,CAWSSGTWGNERFF
TRBV6-1,CASSEVGGQGGGYTF
TRBV15,CATSREHSIYTGELLF
TRBV6-5,CASSYRFFGSYEQYF
TRBV6-5,CASSYSIQGVYGYTF
TRBV9,CASSAGQTGSGANVLTF
TRBV7-2,CASSYDRVYEQFF
TRBV2,CASSGGGVRSSYEQYF
TRBV7-8,CASSLPTGVGANVLTF
TRBV7-2,CASSSGLAGITGETQYF
TRBV9,CASSVMTSSEQYF
TRBV28,CASKVPGLAGESGEQYF
TRBV5-4,CASSLEPLVSGELFF
TRBV27,CASSFGLGLPETQYF
TRBV25-1,CATASRDRGRNEKLFF
TRBV27,CASKAGVTNEKLFF
TRBV5-4,CASRLTLRDEQYF
TRBV5-4,CASSPDLFAGGGEQYF
TRBV5-6,CASSFPRAVLSEQYF
TRBV19,CASSAGQGALPTEAFF
TRBV19,CASSIRQGSNQPQHF
TRBV5-1,CASSSGREREQYF
TRBV7-7,CASSRTGTGNTIYF
TRBV19,CASSPRARGNYGYTF
TRBV30,CAWGVLVPPSSYEQYF
TRBV4-1,CASRPTQANTEAFF
TRBV6-5,CASSEAGRGYTF
TRBV18,CASSPQTGSNYGYTF
TRBV5-4,CASSLERTSGSYEQYF
TRBV2,CASSERQFTYNEQFF
TRBV10-3,CAISESVGVSFF
TRBV7-9,CASSVDRAVAEAFF
TRBV4-1,CASSHPYEKLFF
TRBV15,CATSRQTGYDEKLFF
TRBV5-1,CASSSSWGGYGYTF
TRBV5-1,CASSLGGVQETQYF